Described below is a single TCR beta chain sequence and its context. This sample stems from a study of blood T cell repertoires in COVID-19. For the study at large: The United States, Italy and Spain supplied acute and convalescent COVID-19 samples.

Germline V CDR1 and CDR2: LGHNA, YNFKEQ. This CDR3 comprises 17 residues. V gave up 1 base and J gave up 4 bases; unmatched junction bases: 10. Sequencing used immunoSEQ multiplex PCR; TCRdb keeps in-frame clones, though not all of them. Of about 190,000 clones in the sample, roughly 78% were seen once. This TCR derives from a woman of 80 years or more with active or convalescent COVID-19. The rearrangement uses TRBV4-2 and TRBJ1-2; 9 bases match TRBD1. The sample was peripheral blood. CDR3 nucleotide sequence: TGTGCCAGCAGCCAAGGGGTGGACAGGGGAGGATTCTATGGCTACACCTTC. As protein: CASSQGVDRGGFYGYTF.